This passage covers 11 T cell receptor beta chains from one sample sequenced in a study of T-cell memory formation after mild COVID-19. TCRdb passed the 5' RACE reads through MiXCR, listing each CDR3 protein once. This sample has fewer than 300,000 distinct CDR3 sequences, with 16% found just once. The sample consisted of PBMCs or a T cell subset sorted from them (not recorded which). The source is a young man who had mild COVID-19 (a few samples of this study predate the infection). Cell type and time point are not known.

There are many counts of this clonotype. The genes are TRBV9 and TRBJ2-2; D unclear. The CDR3 totals 13 residues. Germline CDR1 SGDLS, CDR2 YYNGEE. V was cut by 0 bases and J by 4 bases, with 4 bases left in between. The CDR3 bases are TGTGCCAGCAGCGTAGTCGGCACCGGGGAGCTGTTTTTT. This gives the protein CASSVVGTGELFF.

This chain uses TRBV7-3 with TRBJ2-1; 10 nucleotides line up with TRBD2. With V trimmed by 3 bases and J by 8 bases, 13 bases remained unmatched. The CDR3 is made up of 17 amino acids. From germline, CDR1 is SGHTA and CDR2 FQGTGA. CDR3 nucleotide sequence: TGTGCCAGCAGCTTGTACCACACGGTAGCGGGAGGAGATGAGCAGTTCTTC. This translates into CASSLYHTVAGGDEQFF.

The chain has TRBV12-3 or TRBV12-4 and TRBJ2-3; 8 bases line up with TRBD2. This CDR3 is built from 15 residues. V dropped 3 bases and J dropped 6; count of bases not matched to a gene: 8. The CDR3: CASSFGLAGGDTQYF. In DNA, the CDR3 is TGTGCCAGCAGTTTCGGGCTAGCGGGTGGGGATACGCAGTATTTT.

In this sample, this clonotype turned up a few times. This sequence joins TRBV19 and TRBJ2-3; TRBD1 agrees at 10 bases. Germline V CDR1 and CDR2: LNHDA, SQIVND (reference sequence). There are 14 residues in the CDR3. The trim removed 8 bases at V and 5 bases at J, leaving 7 bases unmatched. The CDR3, as DNA: TGTGCCAGTGGTGACAGGGGGCTTGGAGATACGCAGTATTTT. Protein sequence: CASGDRGLGDTQYF.

In its sample, this clonotype was seen many times. CDR3 residues: CASSLLAASNEQFF. For the CDR3, the DNA is TGTGCCAGCAGCTTACTAGCGGCGAGCAATGAGCAGTTCTTC. J is TRBJ2-1 and V is TRBV7-3; 7 bases align to TRBD2. The CDR3 has 14 residues. Germline values: CDR1 SGHTA, CDR2 FQGTGA. Losses at the gene ends were 2 bases for V and 6 bases for J; bases not matched to a gene: 4.

This clonotype occurred a few times. This rearrangement joins TRBV11-2 to TRBJ2-5; D remains ambiguous. CDR1 and CDR2 from the germline V gene are SGHAT and FQNNGV. CDR3 length equals 11 residues. The V end lost 2 bases, the J end lost 6 bases, and 4 bases lay between the germline ends. The chain's CDR3 is CASSLQKTQYF. CDR3 DNA: TGTGCCAGCAGCTTACAGAAGACCCAGTACTTC.

This clonotype was counted at least ten times. The V call is TRBV20-1, the J call TRBJ2-5; 8 bases align to TRBD1. From germline, CDR1 is DFQATT and CDR2 SNEGSKA (reference sequence). V lost 6 bases and J lost 4; bases outside the gene matches: 4. The CDR3 extends over 12 amino acids. CDR3 DNA sequence: TGCAGTGCACGGACAGGGAGAGAGACCCAGTACTTC. Protein: CSARTGRETQYF.

This chain joins TRBV28 and TRBJ2-1, with D perhaps TRBD1 (5 bases). The CDR3 covers 15 residues. Germline V gives CDR1 MDHEN, CDR2 SYDVKM. Trimming cost V 2 bases and J 5 bases, with 13 bases left between them. The CDR3 region has the DNA TGTGCCAGCAGTTTAGTTCCCCAGGGCAACAATGAGCAGTTCTTC. As protein: CASSLVPQGNNEQFF.

Only a few counts were recorded for this clonotype. The rearrangement joins TRBV7-2 to TRBJ1-1; 12 bases map to TRBD1. Germline values: CDR1 SGHTA, CDR2 FQGNSA. V shed 5 bases, J shed 11 bases, and the junction held 9 bases outside the gene matches. This CDR3 contains 14 residues. CDR3 in DNA: TGTGCCAGCAGCCGGCCGGGACAGGGGGCGCGGGCTTTCTTT. This gives the protein CASSRPGQGARAFF.

J is TRBJ2-1 and V is TRBV20-1, with 8 nucleotides matching TRBD2. The trim removed 5 bases at V and 11 bases at J, leaving 11 bases unmatched. This CDR3 spans 13 amino acids. Germline CDR1 and CDR2: DFQATT and SNEGSKA (reference sequence). The CDR3: CSALGGSGAQQFF. The CDR3 DNA reads TGCAGTGCTCTAGGTGGTAGCGGGGCCCAGCAGTTCTTC.

Comments on this clonotype: A clone one base away is much larger, so this may be a read error. The chain joins TRBV11-2 to TRBJ2-5; D call uncertain. The CDR3 is 13 residues long. From germline, CDR1 is SGHAT and CDR2 FQNNGV. V shed 6 bases and J shed 1 base, with 9 bases lying between them. CDR3 DNA sequence: TGTGCCAGCAGTGAACCGGTCCAAGAGACCCAGTACTTC. It encodes CASSEPVQETQYF.